The rows below give T cell receptor beta chains drawn from one sample of a study of response to subunit inactivated influenza vaccine. In TCRdb, the RT-PCR reads were re-called with MiXCR into one record per CDR3 protein. The table has about 620,000 distinct CDR3 sequences, over 9.5% seen once. This specimen was PBMCs from blood, taken on the day of vaccination. Source of these receptors: a man aged 50 to 59 who received an inactivated influenza vaccine. Each CDR3 is given without its conserved first and last residue.

cdr3_aa: AISESVSEAYEQY
v_call: TRBV10-3
j_call: TRBJ2-7

cdr3_aa: ASSPHWEESSYEQY
v_call: TRBV6-1
j_call: TRBJ2-7

cdr3_aa: ASSRLAGGLRDQF
v_call: TRBV5-1
j_call: TRBJ2-1

cdr3_aa: ASSQESYNSPLH
v_call: TRBV4-2
j_call: TRBJ1-6

cdr3_aa: ASSQDTGGVEQF
v_call: TRBV3-1
j_call: TRBJ2-1

cdr3_aa: ASSLGLAGVKTQY
v_call: TRBV28
j_call: TRBJ2-5

cdr3_aa: SARALRGENTGELF
v_call: TRBV20-1
j_call: TRBJ2-2

cdr3_aa: AISEYWRAGLPKQETQY
v_call: TRBV10-3
j_call: TRBJ2-5

cdr3_aa: ASSLVRLGTEAF
v_call: TRBV5-6
j_call: TRBJ1-1

cdr3_aa: ASRPTRETEAF
v_call: TRBV7-2
j_call: TRBJ1-1

cdr3_aa: ASSKDLTDTQY
v_call: TRBV18
j_call: TRBJ2-3

cdr3_aa: ASSLGQRGVGYT
v_call: TRBV28
j_call: TRBJ1-2

cdr3_aa: ATSQSRGQNEQF
v_call: TRBV15
j_call: TRBJ2-1

cdr3_aa: SVDGLASDPYEQY
v_call: TRBV29-1
j_call: TRBJ2-7

cdr3_aa: SVPPPRPEIYNEQF
v_call: TRBV29-1
j_call: TRBJ2-1

cdr3_aa: ASSPRIQGAGKGGELF
v_call: TRBV7-7
j_call: TRBJ2-2

cdr3_aa: ASSAFSGSVNEQY
v_call: TRBV9
j_call: TRBJ2-7

cdr3_aa: ATSDSAGTGGWETQY
v_call: TRBV24-1
j_call: TRBJ2-5

cdr3_aa: ASSYDGRASTDTQY
v_call: TRBV6-5
j_call: TRBJ2-3

cdr3_aa: SARGATSGRTDPQY
v_call: TRBV20-1
j_call: TRBJ2-3

cdr3_aa: ASSQMTPIGTGFYEQY
v_call: TRBV4-1
j_call: TRBJ2-7

cdr3_aa: ASSFLAETQY
v_call: TRBV11-2
j_call: TRBJ2-5

cdr3_aa: ASSLPSGTSGYRSYNEQF
v_call: TRBV11-1
j_call: TRBJ2-1

cdr3_aa: ASRTRGMDGYT
v_call: TRBV3-1
j_call: TRBJ1-2

cdr3_aa: ASSPEGLTYEQY
v_call: TRBV28
j_call: TRBJ2-7

cdr3_aa: ASSFSGRASEETQY
v_call: TRBV7-3
j_call: TRBJ2-5

cdr3_aa: ASSVDRLTDTQY
v_call: TRBV5-1
j_call: TRBJ2-3

cdr3_aa: ASSTQGTLDEQF
v_call: TRBV9
j_call: TRBJ2-1